What follows are 20 T cell receptor beta chains derived from one specimen sequenced in a study of blood T cell repertoires in COVID-19 (dated by TCRdb to the early 2020s). Library preparation employed the immunoSEQ multiplex PCR assay. Entries here come from immuneACCESS through TCRdb and include only in-frame sequences with V and J called. Some clones fail to appear in such tables; in the studies checked, an unresolved V gene covers under half of the shortfall, and the cause of the remainder is unknown. This sample has a few hundred thousand clones in its table, and 88% of those were observed once. The biggest ten clones account for roughly an eighth of the sample. Sequenced material: peripheral blood. These receptors were collected from a woman between 45 and 60 years old with COVID-19, enrolled during active disease.

The chain joins TRBV2 to TRBJ2-3; 9 bases align to TRBD2. The germline CDR1 and CDR2 sequences are SNHLY and FYNNEI. Trimming removed 4 bases from V and 4 bases from J; junction bases left unmatched: 9. The CDR3 sequence is 16 residues long. In DNA form, the CDR3 reads TGTGCCAGCAGTGTAGAGGAAGCGGGGGGCGCAGATACGCAGTATTTT. Its protein product is CASSVEEAGGADTQYF.

The chain is built from TRBV24-1 and TRBJ1-5; D remains unclear. The CDR3 contains 13 residues. CDR1 is KGHDR, CDR2 SFDVKD, per germline. V was trimmed by 4 bases and J by 4 bases, leaving 7 bases between them. The CDR3 coding sequence is TGTGCCACCAGTGACTCGGGGAATCAGCCCCAGCATTTT. Amino acids: CATSDSGNQPQHF.

V and J are TRBV13 and TRBJ1-2; 7 positions agree with TRBD1. The CDR3 totals 14 residues. Germline loops: CDR1 PRHDT, CDR2 FYEKMQ (reference sequence). The J segment lost 4 bases and the V segment lost 6 bases, leaving 8 bases of the junction unmatched. DNA of the CDR3: TGTGCCAGCAGGGCCGACAGGGCCCTCTATGGCTACACCTTC. The encoded protein is CASRADRALYGYTF.

The rearrangement uses TRBV18 and TRBJ2-7; D may be TRBD2 (6 bases). There are 15 residues in the CDR3. CDR1 and CDR2 from the germline V gene are KGHSH and LQKENI. V gave up 2 bases and J gave up 2 bases, with 13 bases separating them. The DNA for the CDR3 is TGTGCCAGCTCACCAGGTCAGGGAGGACCCTACGAGCAGTACTTC. Its translation: CASSPGQGGPYEQYF.

The V gene is TRBV19, the J gene TRBJ1-6, with no clear D. The V end lost 4 bases, the J end lost 7 bases, and 5 bases lay between the germline ends. CDR3 length: 12 residues. Per germline, CDR1 LNHDA and CDR2 SQIVND (reference sequence). CDR3 in DNA: TGTGCCAGTAGTAACAGCAATTCACCCCTCCACTTT. Translation: CASSNSNSPLHF.

The chain has TRBV4-1 and TRBJ1-2; no reliable D call. With 0 bases removed from V and 4 bases from J, the gap between germline ends came to 3 bases. This CDR3 region has 12 residues. Germline CDR1 and CDR2: MGHRA and YSYEKL. This chain's CDR3 is CASSQDRYGYTF. The CDR3 nucleotides read TGCGCCAGCAGCCAAGATCGCTATGGCTACACCTTC.

This chain uses TRBV2 with TRBJ2-3, with TRBD2 identical over 9 bases. J lost 0 bases, V lost 8 bases, and 15 bases had no gene match. Germline-derived CDR1 and CDR2 are SNHLY and FYNNEI. The CDR3 covers 18 residues. The CDR3 protein is CASLGVAGARGSTDTQYF. The CDR3 DNA follows: TGTGCCAGCTTGGGGGTAGCGGGGGCTCGGGGTAGCACAGATACGCAGTATTTT.

The chain employs TRBV7-9 and TRBJ2-2; 9 positions match TRBD1. CDR1 is SEHNR, CDR2 FQNEAQ, per germline (reference sequence). V trimming: 3 bases; J trimming: 2 bases; junction bases outside the gene matches: 7. The CDR3 is 17 residues long. This CDR3 is CASSFNTGGGNTGELFF. The CDR3, as DNA: TGTGCCAGCAGCTTCAATACAGGGGGCGGCAACACCGGGGAGCTGTTTTTT.

The chain recombines TRBV18 with TRBJ1-2, with 7 bases that match TRBD1. The ends lost 3 bases at V and 6 bases at J; junction bases unmatched: 4. CDR1 and CDR2 from the germline V gene are KGHSH and LQKENI. This CDR3 is 13 amino acids long. For the CDR3, the DNA is TGTGCCAGCTCACCTGACAGGGACAATGGCTACACCTTC. Translation gives CASSPDRDNGYTF.

The rearrangement links TRBV5-5 to TRBJ2-1; D may be TRBD1 (5 bases). Trimming took off 2 bases at V and 6 bases at J, with 9 bases between the two ends. The CDR3 is made up of 13 amino acids. CDR1 and CDR2 from the germline V gene are SGHKS and YYEKEE (reference sequence). CDR3 bases: TGTGCCAGCAGCTTATGGGGCGGCAATGAGCAGTTCTTC. It specifies CASSLWGGNEQFF.

The rearrangement uses TRBV6-5 and TRBJ1-2; D perhaps matches TRBD1 (5 bases). Looked up from germline, CDR1 is MNHEY and CDR2 is SVGAGI. V lost 7 bases to trimming and J lost 6 bases, with 18 bases between them. This CDR3 spans 14 amino acids. The CDR3 DNA follows: TGTGCCAGCATCCCGGCGGGGCAGTTCAATGGCTACACCTTC. It translates to CASIPAGQFNGYTF.

The J gene is TRBJ2-1, the V gene TRBV4-2; 11 positions match TRBD2. J was trimmed by 5 bases and V by 1 base; bases with no gene match: 4. This CDR3 has 16 amino acids. From germline, CDR1 is LGHNA and CDR2 YNFKEQ. The CDR3 DNA reads as TGTGCCAGCAGCCAAGTAATAGCGGGGGGGAACAATGAGCAGTTCTTC. It codes for CASSQVIAGGNNEQFF.

The chain links TRBV6-4 to TRBJ2-2; D possibly corresponds to TRBD1 (6 bases). V was pared by 6 bases and J by 0 bases, with 11 bases between. Germline V gene sequence: CDR1 MRHNA, CDR2 SNTAGT. The CDR3 extends over 15 amino acids. Written as DNA, the CDR3 is TGTGCCAGCAGGCCGACAGGCTCGAACACCGGGGAGCTGTTTTTT. This sequence encodes CASRPTGSNTGELFF.

V is TRBV30 and J is TRBJ1-2; the D gene is possibly TRBD1 (5 bases). The CDR3 has 15 residues. Germline lookup yields CDR1 GTSNPN and CDR2 SVGIG (reference sequence). The germline V and J ends were trimmed by 6 bases and 5 bases, with 22 bases remaining between them. The CDR3 region is CACPSPATELYGYTF. Written as DNA, the CDR3 is TGTGCCTGCCCAAGTCCCGCGACAGAGTTATATGGCTACACCTTC.

The chain combines TRBV4-2 with TRBJ1-2; D perhaps matches TRBD1 (5 bases). Germline-derived CDR1 and CDR2 are LGHNA and YNFKEQ. V was cut by 5 bases and J by 1 base, with 20 bases left in between. This CDR3 is 17 amino acids long. Here the CDR3 DNA reads TGTGCCAGCAGCTACAGACCCCAGGGAACTGTTAACTATGGCTACACCTTC. The encoded protein is CASSYRPQGTVNYGYTF.

The rearrangement uses TRBV7-9 and TRBJ2-1; TRBD2 agrees at 13 bases. The J segment lost 7 bases and the V segment lost 0 bases, leaving 6 bases of the junction unmatched. Germline lookup yields CDR1 SEHNR and CDR2 FQNEAQ (reference sequence). The CDR3 runs 17 residues. The CDR3 bases are TGTGCCAGCAGCTTAGCTCTTCAGGGACTAGCGGGGAATGAGCAGTTCTTC. It yields the protein CASSLALQGLAGNEQFF.

The chain recombines TRBV7-2 with TRBJ1-2, with D possibly TRBD1 on 6 matching bases. This CDR3 comprises 14 residues. Germline lookup yields CDR1 SGHTA and CDR2 FQGNSA. Trimming pared 5 bases from V and 4 bases from J, leaving 14 bases between. CDR3 in DNA: TGTGCCAGCAGCCCCGCAGGGGCTAGCTATGGCTACACCTTC. Its protein is CASSPAGASYGYTF. Drawing the rest from reference TRBV7-2 and TRBJ1-2, the complete variable domain is GAGVSQSPSNKVTEKGKDVELRCDPISGHTALYWYRQSLGQGLEFLIYFQGNSAPDKSGLPSDRFSAERTGGSVSTLTIQRTQQEDSAVYLCASSPAGASYGYTFGSGTRLTVV.

The CDR3 region is CASSPGQLSGNTIYF. CDR3 sequence (DNA): TGCGCCAGCAGCCCGGGACAACTCTCTGGAAACACCATATATTTT. The chain carries TRBV5-1 and TRBJ1-3; maybe TRBD1 (6 bases). Trimming shortened V by 4 bases and J by 0 bases, and 11 bases separated the two germline ends. Germline lookup yields CDR1 SGHRS and CDR2 YFSETQ. The CDR3 totals 15 residues.

The rearrangement joins TRBV7-3 to TRBJ1-2, with 9 bases aligning to TRBD1. J gave up 6 bases and V 5 bases, and 4 bases lay outside the gene matches. The germline CDR1 and CDR2 sequences are SGHTA and FQGTGA. The CDR3 has 13 residues. The CDR3 region is CASSPGTGNGYTF. CDR3 sequence (DNA): TGTGCCAGCAGCCCCGGGACAGGGAATGGCTACACCTTC.

The V and J genes are TRBV19 and TRBJ2-5, with TRBD1 as a possible D gene (6 bases). This CDR3 spans 13 amino acids. Germline V gene data show CDR1 as LNHDA and CDR2 as SQIVND (reference sequence). V was pared by 5 bases and J by 5 bases, with 12 bases between. CDR3 sequence: CASSWAGEETQYF. The DNA for the CDR3 is TGTGCCAGTAGTTGGGCAGGGGAGGAGACCCAGTACTTC.